These 27 T cell receptor beta chains came from one sample sequenced in a study of T cell changes during pregnancy in multiple sclerosis. Some clones are missing from TCRdb's copy, which holds only in-frame ones; the method was immunoSEQ multiplex PCR. The repertoire holds tens of thousands of clones, with 90% as singletons. The sequencing here drew on CD8+ T cells from peripheral blood mononuclear cells, taken before pregnancy. These receptor sequences come from a female donor with multiple sclerosis, enrolled in a pregnancy study.

V is TRBV5-1 and J is TRBJ2-5, with D possibly being TRBD2 (6 bases). The CDR3 totals 15 residues. The ends were cut back, 2 bases at V and 4 bases at J, with 15 bases in the middle. CDR1 is SGHRS, CDR2 YFSETQ, per germline. This chain's CDR3 is CASSFTSGDGETQYF. In DNA form, the CDR3 reads TGCGCCAGCAGCTTCACATCGGGGGACGGAGAGACCCAGTACTTC.

The rearrangement joins TRBV7-6 to TRBJ1-5; the D is unclear. The V gene lost 1 base and the J gene lost 3 bases, with 16 bases spanning the gap. Per the germline V gene, CDR1 is SGHVS and CDR2 is FNYEAQ. This CDR3 has 17 amino acids. DNA of the CDR3: TGTGCCAGCAGCTTAGTTCCCCGGGGAGGTACCAATCAGCCCCAGCATTTT. It encodes CASSLVPRGGTNQPQHF.

The chain recombines TRBV5-1 with TRBJ2-7, with 7 bases fitting TRBD1. Germline CDR1 SGHRS, CDR2 YFSETQ. V shed 0 bases, J shed 6 bases, and the junction held 9 bases outside the gene matches. The CDR3 runs 15 residues. CDR3 sequence: CASSLDVTGFSEQYF. CDR3 coding DNA: TGCGCCAGCAGCTTGGACGTGACAGGGTTTTCCGAGCAGTACTTC. Variable domain in full (rest from reference TRBV5-1 and TRBJ2-7): KAGVTQTPRYLIKTRGQQVTLSCSPISGHRSVSWYQQTPGQGLQFLFEYFSETQRNKGNFPGRFSGRQFSNSRSEMNVSTLELGDSALYLCASSLDVTGFSEQYFGPGTRLTVT.

This chain connects TRBV2 to TRBJ1-1; 8 nucleotides match TRBD1. Germline V gene lookup returns CDR1 SNHLY and CDR2 FYNNEI. The CDR3 extends over 14 amino acids. The J segment lost 5 bases and the V segment lost 5 bases, leaving 7 bases of the junction unmatched. CDR3 protein: CASSQTGDLTEAFF. In nucleotides, the CDR3 is TGTGCCAGCAGTCAGACAGGGGATCTGACTGAAGCTTTCTTT.

This rearrangement joins TRBV19 to TRBJ2-2, with 7 nucleotides matching TRBD1. The germline V gene has CDR1 LNHDA and CDR2 SQIVND (reference sequence). After removal of 9 bases from V and 2 bases from J, the junction contained 3 bases not matched to a gene. This CDR3 is built from 13 residues. In DNA, the CDR3 is TGTGCCAGCGACAGGGAAAACACCGGGGAGCTGTTTTTT. Amino acids: CASDRENTGELFF. The full variable domain, with the rest looked up from reference TRBV19 and TRBJ2-2, is DGGITQSPKYLFRKEGQNVTLSCEQNLNHDAMYWYRQDPGQGLRLIYYSQIVNDFQKGDIAEGYSVSREKKESFPLTVTSAQKNPTAFYLCASDRENTGELFFGEGSRLTVL.

This clone came up a few times. The chain uses TRBV9 and TRBJ2-7; TRBD1 matches at 7 bases. In germline, CDR1 is SGDLS, CDR2 YYNGEE. Unmatched junction bases numbered 8, after V lost 2 bases and J lost 3 bases. The CDR3 sequence is 15 residues long. This CDR3 is CASSVDGQVGYEQYF. The CDR3 DNA reads TGTGCCAGCAGCGTGGATGGACAGGTTGGCTACGAGCAGTACTTC.

J is TRBJ1-1 and V is TRBV29-1; D may be TRBD1 (5 bases). Germline CDR1 SQVTM, CDR2 ANQGSEA. Trimming took 6 bases from V and 3 from J, leaving 14 bases between them. The CDR3 loop spans 13 amino acids. This chain's CDR3 is CSVPGGSDTEAFF. The CDR3 DNA reads TGCAGCGTGCCCGGGGGGAGCGACACTGAAGCTTTCTTT.

The chain couples TRBV5-5 to TRBJ2-6; 10 bases line up with TRBD1. The CDR3 runs 16 residues. The junction had 3 bases not matched to a gene; V was cut back by 4 bases and J by 2 bases. Germline CDR1 is SGHKS and CDR2 is YYEKEE (reference sequence). The CDR3 DNA is TGTGCCAGCAGCGCCGGGACAGGGGCTGGGGCCAACGTCCTGACTTTC. It yields the protein CASSAGTGAGANVLTF.

The rearrangement uses TRBV19 and TRBJ2-3, with TRBD2 as a possible D gene (7 bases). Germline loops: CDR1 LNHDA, CDR2 SQIVND (reference sequence). This CDR3 comprises 15 residues. V lost 3 bases, J lost 2 bases, and 12 bases lay in between. CDR3 DNA sequence: TGTGCCAGTAGTATCCCGGGGGGCTACACAGATACGCAGTATTTT. This gives the protein CASSIPGGYTDTQYF.

V and J are TRBV5-1 and TRBJ2-2, with 7 nucleotides matching TRBD1. This CDR3 has 15 residues. The germline V gene encodes CDR1 SGHRS and CDR2 YFSETQ. The J segment lost 1 base and the V segment lost 5 bases, leaving 5 bases of the junction unmatched. The CDR3 is CASSPGTVNTGELFF. The DNA of the CDR3 is TGCGCCAGCAGTCCCGGGACAGTGAACACCGGGGAGCTGTTTTTT. Complete variable domain (other parts from reference TRBV5-1 and TRBJ2-2): KAGVTQTPRYLIKTRGQQVTLSCSPISGHRSVSWYQQTPGQGLQFLFEYFSETQRNKGNFPGRFSGRQFSNSRSEMNVSTLELGDSALYLCASSPGTVNTGELFFGEGSRLTVL.

This chain links TRBV5-8 with TRBJ2-3, with TRBD1 matching over 8 bases. Trimming removed 2 bases from V and 5 bases from J; junction bases left unmatched: 4. The V gene's germline CDR1 is SGHTS and CDR2 YDEGEE. This CDR3 contains 14 residues. CDR3 region: CASSFRGQVDTQYF. CDR3 bases: TGTGCCAGCAGCTTCAGGGGGCAGGTAGATACGCAGTATTTT. Using reference TRBV5-8 and TRBJ2-3 for the parts outside the CDR3, the full variable domain is EAGVTQSPTHLIKTRGQQATLRCSPISGHTSVYWYQQALGLGLQFLLWYDEGEERNRGNFPPRFSGRQFPNYSSELNVNALELEDSALYLCASSFRGQVDTQYFGPGTRLTVL.

The rearrangement joins TRBV29-1 to TRBJ2-3; 8 bases map to TRBD2. The CDR3 length is 13 residues. Trimming at V came to 6 bases and at J to 4 bases, leaving 6 bases not matched to a gene. Germline lookup yields CDR1 SQVTM and CDR2 ANQGSEA. As DNA, the CDR3 is TGCAGCGTCTCGGGGGGGCCCGCAGATACGCAGTATTTT. It is translated as CSVSGGPADTQYF.

The V call is TRBV7-9, the J call TRBJ2-7, with 8 bases matching TRBD1. Unmatched junction bases numbered 6, after V lost 5 bases and J lost 3 bases. The CDR3 is 14 residues long. The germline V gene has CDR1 SEHNR and CDR2 FQNEAQ (reference sequence). CDR3 sequence: CASSQRDRSYEQYF. The CDR3 DNA reads TGTGCCAGCAGCCAAAGGGACAGGAGCTACGAGCAGTACTTC.

The J gene is TRBJ2-3, the V gene TRBV14, with TRBD2 matching over 12 bases. From germline, CDR1 is SGHDN and CDR2 FVKESK. Losses at the gene ends were 1 base for V and 5 bases for J; bases not matched to a gene: 7. The length of the CDR3 is 17 residues. CDR3 residues: CASSQGPSGRAIDTQYF. CDR3 DNA: TGTGCCAGCAGCCAAGGCCCTAGCGGGAGGGCGATAGATACGCAGTATTTT. The full variable domain, with the rest looked up from reference TRBV14 and TRBJ2-3, is EAGVTQFPSHSVIEKGQTVTLRCDPISGHDNLYWYRRVMGKEIKFLLHFVKESKQDESGMPNNRFLAERTGGTYSTLKVQPAELEDSGVYFCASSQGPSGRAIDTQYFGPGTRLTVL.

The chain has TRBV7-9 and TRBJ1-1, with 7 bases lining up with TRBD1. Germline V gene data show CDR1 as SEHNR and CDR2 as FQNEAQ (reference sequence). The CDR3 extends over 17 amino acids. V was pared by 6 bases and J by 0 bases, with 13 bases of the junction left unmatched. CDR3 sequence: CASRPDREGRLNTEAFF. CDR3 nucleotide sequence: TGTGCCAGCAGACCCGACAGGGAAGGTCGGCTGAACACTGAAGCTTTCTTT.

As regards this clone: Compared with germline, one end of the junction differs, possibly owing to a read error. The genes are TRBV11-2 and TRBJ2-1; 9 bases align to TRBD1. Germline-derived CDR1 and CDR2 are SGHAT and FQNNGV. CDR3 length: 15 residues. CDR3 amino acids: CASRLDRGAYNEQFF. CDR3 coding DNA: TGTGCCAGCAGATTAGACAGGGGGGCATACAATGAGCAGTTCTTC.

V usage is TRBV30 and J usage is TRBJ1-1, with D uncertain. Trimming removed 0 bases at V and 4 bases at J, with 12 bases between. The germline V gene encodes CDR1 GTSNPN and CDR2 SVGIG (reference sequence). This CDR3 comprises 14 residues. CDR3 loop: CAWSVSWSGTEAFF. In DNA form, the CDR3 reads TGTGCCTGGAGTGTATCCTGGTCGGGCACTGAAGCTTTCTTT.

The V gene is TRBV7-3, the J gene TRBJ1-1; 9 bases fit TRBD1. This CDR3 is built from 14 residues. The germline CDR1 and CDR2 sequences are SGHTA and FQGTGA. J was trimmed by 11 bases and V by 5 bases; bases with no gene match: 12. The CDR3 DNA reads as TGTGCCAGCAGCCCAGGACAGGGGCCATTGAGGGCTTTCTTT. Translating it yields CASSPGQGPLRAFF.

V usage is TRBV5-4 and J usage is TRBJ2-7, with D perhaps matching TRBD1 (6 bases). The CDR3 extends over 12 amino acids. Germline values: CDR1 SGHNT, CDR2 YYREEE (reference sequence). Trimming stripped 4 bases from V and 4 bases from J, with 9 bases between. DNA for the CDR3: TGTGCCAGCAGCGGGCAGGGGTACGAGCAGTACTTC. It yields the protein CASSGQGYEQYF.

The table lists this clone with a few counts. The chain links TRBV6-4 to TRBJ2-3; a weak D match, TRBD2 (6 bases). The V gene lost 0 bases and the J gene lost 0 bases, with 7 bases spanning the gap. The CDR3 is 15 residues long. CDR1 MRHNA and CDR2 SNTAGT come from the germline V gene. The CDR3 loop reads CASSDSAGSTDTQYF. CDR3 coding DNA: TGTGCCAGCAGTGACTCGGCGGGAAGCACAGATACGCAGTATTTT.

The V call is TRBV7-3, the J call TRBJ2-3; D perhaps matches TRBD2 (5 bases). Germline CDR1 is SGHTA and CDR2 is FQGTGA. The CDR3 consists of 14 residues. V was cut by 3 bases and J by 1 base, with 8 bases left in between. The CDR3, as DNA: TGTGCCAGCAGCTTGGGGAGTGGCACAGATACGCAGTATTTT. This gives the protein CASSLGSGTDTQYF.

This rearrangement joins TRBV27 to TRBJ1-4; D unclear. Trimming left V 6 bases short and J 3 bases short, with 14 bases between. CDR3 length: 15 residues. The germline V gene has CDR1 MNHEY and CDR2 SMNVEV (reference sequence). The CDR3 is CASSPVGRANEKLFF. The DNA of the CDR3 is TGTGCCAGCAGCCCTGTGGGGAGAGCTAATGAAAAACTGTTTTTT.

The chain carries TRBV5-4 and TRBJ2-6; 10 bases align to TRBD1. The length of the CDR3 is 18 residues. V lost 3 bases, J lost 0 bases, and 6 bases stayed unmatched. Germline CDR1 SGHNT, CDR2 YYREEE (reference sequence). The CDR3 is CASSSSGQGFSGANVLTF. The DNA of the CDR3 is TGTGCCAGCAGCTCGTCGGGACAGGGGTTCTCTGGGGCCAACGTCCTGACTTTC.

The chain combines TRBV19 with TRBJ1-1; D may be TRBD1 (5 bases). CDR1 LNHDA and CDR2 SQIVND come from the germline V gene (reference sequence). The CDR3 extends over 13 amino acids. V dropped 3 bases and J dropped 5 bases, with 10 bases sitting between them. CDR3 DNA: TGTGCCAGTAGTATCGACAGTTTTACTGAAGCTTTCTTT. Its translation is CASSIDSFTEAFF.

With respect to this clone: The junction and the germline gene differ at one end; a read error may be behind it. The chain has TRBV19 and TRBJ2-1, with 10 positions matching TRBD2. This CDR3 spans 15 amino acids. CDR1 is LNHDA and CDR2 is SQIVND in the germline V gene (reference sequence). CDR3 in amino acids: CASRIAGGAYNEQFF. CDR3 in DNA: TGTGCCAGTAGAATAGCGGGAGGAGCTTACAATGAGCAGTTCTTC. Using reference TRBV19 and TRBJ2-1 for the parts outside the CDR3, the full variable domain is DGGITQSPKYLFRKEGQNVTLSCEQNLNHDAMYWYRQDPGQGLRLIYYSQIVNDFQKGDIAEGYSVSREKKESFPLTVTSAQKNPTAFYLCASRIAGGAYNEQFFGPGTRLTVL.

This chain connects TRBV27 to TRBJ1-2; D is perhaps TRBD1 (6 bases). The germline gives CDR1 MNHEY, CDR2 SMNVEV (reference sequence). This CDR3 is built from 17 residues. V lost 5 bases and J lost 1, with 20 bases in between. The CDR3 loop reads CASSPAAAYRVNYGYTF. The CDR3 bases are TGTGCCAGCAGTCCAGCAGCAGCCTACAGGGTTAACTATGGCTACACCTTC.

The chain recombines TRBV19 with TRBJ1-3; possibly TRBD1 for D (5 bases). Per the germline V gene, CDR1 is LNHDA and CDR2 is SQIVND (reference sequence). CDR3 length equals 21 residues. Trimming pared 2 bases from V and 0 bases from J, leaving 26 bases between. CDR3 nucleotides: TGTGCCAGTAGTATATCCGATTGGCAGGGCATTCGTCCGGTCTCTGGAAACACCATATATTTT. Encoded protein: CASSISDWQGIRPVSGNTIYF.